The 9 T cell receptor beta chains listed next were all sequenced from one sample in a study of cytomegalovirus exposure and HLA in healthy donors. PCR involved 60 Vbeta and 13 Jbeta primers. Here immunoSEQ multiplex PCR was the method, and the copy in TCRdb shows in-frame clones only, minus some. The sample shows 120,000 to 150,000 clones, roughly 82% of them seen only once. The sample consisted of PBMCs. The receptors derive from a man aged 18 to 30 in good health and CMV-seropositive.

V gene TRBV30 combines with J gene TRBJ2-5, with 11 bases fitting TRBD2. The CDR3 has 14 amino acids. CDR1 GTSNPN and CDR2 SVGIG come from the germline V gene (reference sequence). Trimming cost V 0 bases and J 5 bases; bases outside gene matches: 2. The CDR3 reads CAWSVLAGVETQYF. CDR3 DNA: TGTGCCTGGAGTGTACTAGCGGGAGTCGAGACCCAGTACTTC.

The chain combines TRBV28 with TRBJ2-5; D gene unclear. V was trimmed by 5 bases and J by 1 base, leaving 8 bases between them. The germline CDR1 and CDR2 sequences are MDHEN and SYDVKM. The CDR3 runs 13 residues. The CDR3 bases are TGTGCCAGCAGTGGGCCATCCCAAGAGACCCAGTACTTC. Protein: CASSGPSQETQYF.

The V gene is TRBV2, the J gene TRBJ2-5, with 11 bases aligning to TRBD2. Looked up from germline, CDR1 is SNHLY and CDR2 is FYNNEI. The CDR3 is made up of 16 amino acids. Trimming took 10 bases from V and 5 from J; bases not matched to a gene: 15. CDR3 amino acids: CATRLTSGIPGETQYF. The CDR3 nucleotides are TGTGCCACCCGTTTGACTAGCGGGATACCGGGGGAGACCCAGTACTTC.

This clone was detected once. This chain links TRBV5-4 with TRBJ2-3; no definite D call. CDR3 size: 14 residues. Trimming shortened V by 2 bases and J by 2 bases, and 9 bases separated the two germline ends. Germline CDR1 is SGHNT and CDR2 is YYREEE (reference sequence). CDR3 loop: CASSFTSDTDTQYF. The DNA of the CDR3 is TGTGCCAGCAGCTTCACTTCCGACACAGATACGCAGTATTTT. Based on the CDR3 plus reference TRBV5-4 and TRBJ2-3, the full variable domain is ETGVTQSPTHLIKTRGQQVTLRCSSQSGHNTVSWYQQALGQGPQFIFQYYREEENGRGNFPPRFSGLQFPNYSSELNVNALELDDSALYLCASSFTSDTDTQYFGPGTRLTVL.

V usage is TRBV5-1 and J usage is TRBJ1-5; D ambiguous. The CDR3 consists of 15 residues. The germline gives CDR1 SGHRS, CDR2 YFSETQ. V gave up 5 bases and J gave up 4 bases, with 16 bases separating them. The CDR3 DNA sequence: TGCGCCAGCAGGCTTGGTACAGCTTCTAATCAGCCCCAGCATTTT. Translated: CASRLGTASNQPQHF. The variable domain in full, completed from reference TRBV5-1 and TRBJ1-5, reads KAGVTQTPRYLIKTRGQQVTLSCSPISGHRSVSWYQQTPGQGLQFLFEYFSETQRNKGNFPGRFSGRQFSNSRSEMNVSTLELGDSALYLCASRLGTASNQPQHFGDGTRLSIL.

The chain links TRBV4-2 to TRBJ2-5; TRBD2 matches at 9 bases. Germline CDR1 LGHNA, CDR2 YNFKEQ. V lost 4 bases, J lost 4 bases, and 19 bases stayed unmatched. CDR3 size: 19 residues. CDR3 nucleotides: TGTGCCAGCAGCCCCCGGCGGCTTAATAGCGGGAGATGGGTAGAGACCCAGTACTTC. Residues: CASSPRRLNSGRWVETQYF.

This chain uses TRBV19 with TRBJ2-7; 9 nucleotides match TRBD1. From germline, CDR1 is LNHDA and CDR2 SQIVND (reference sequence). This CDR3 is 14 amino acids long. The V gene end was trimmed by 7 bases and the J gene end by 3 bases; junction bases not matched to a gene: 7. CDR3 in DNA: TGTGCCAGTAAATCGACAGGGGGTGACTACGAGCAGTACTTC. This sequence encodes CASKSTGGDYEQYF. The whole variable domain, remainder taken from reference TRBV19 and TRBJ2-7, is DGGITQSPKYLFRKEGQNVTLSCEQNLNHDAMYWYRQDPGQGLRLIYYSQIVNDFQKGDIAEGYSVSREKKESFPLTVTSAQKNPTAFYLCASKSTGGDYEQYFGPGTRLTVT.

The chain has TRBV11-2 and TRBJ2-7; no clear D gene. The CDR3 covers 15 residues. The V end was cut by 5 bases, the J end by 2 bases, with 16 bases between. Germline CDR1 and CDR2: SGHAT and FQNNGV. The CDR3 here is CASSHPDLRPYEQYF. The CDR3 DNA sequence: TGTGCCAGCAGCCACCCCGACTTGAGGCCCTACGAGCAGTACTTC.

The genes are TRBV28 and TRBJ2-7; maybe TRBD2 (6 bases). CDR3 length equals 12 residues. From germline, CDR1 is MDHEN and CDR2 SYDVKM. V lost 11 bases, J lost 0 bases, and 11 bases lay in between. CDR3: CASKTSSYEQYF. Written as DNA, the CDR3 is TGTGCCTCCAAGACTAGCTCCTACGAGCAGTACTTC. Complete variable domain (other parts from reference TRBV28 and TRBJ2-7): DVKVTQSSRYLVKRTGEKVFLECVQDMDHENMFWYRQDPGLGLRLIYFSYDVKMKEKGDIPEGYSVSREKKERFSLILESASTNQTSMYLCASKTSSYEQYFGPGTRLTVT.